The rows below give T cell receptor beta chains drawn from one sample of a study of blood T cell repertoires in COVID-19. Produced via immunoSEQ multiplex PCR; TCRdb's table is partial and in-frame only. The table includes approximately 200,000 clones, roughly 85% detected once. The source material was peripheral blood. The receptors here all came from a human donor with active or convalescent COVID-19. The donor label of this sample is uncertain. Both conserved end residues are part of each CDR3. A D gene is named only where the DNA matches it firmly. Some rows mark clone size as missing; the rest say once, few, many or name a class of expanded clone.

D gene,clone size,V gene,J gene,CDR3 DNA,CDR3 protein
-,-,TRBV7-9,TRBJ1-1,TGTGCCAGCAGCTTAAAGGGGCCAGACACTGAAGCTTTCTTT,CASSLKGPDTEAFF
TRBD1,-,TRBV4-2,TRBJ1-5,TGTGCCAGCAGCCATTTCTCCCCGACGACAGGGAACAATCAGCCCCAGCATTTT,CASSHFSPTTGNNQPQHF
-,-,TRBV5-1,TRBJ2-1,TGCGCCATCTTACAGTTCTACAATGAGCAGTTCTTC,CAILQFYNEQFF
TRBD2,-,TRBV5-1,TRBJ2-3,TGCGCCAGCAGCTTGAGGCGGGGGGACCCAGATACGCAGTATTTT,CASSLRRGDPDTQYF
TRBD2,once,TRBV27,TRBJ2-7,TGTGCCAGCCGACCCACTAGCGGTAGAACGTGGTCCTACGAGCAGTACTTC,CASRPTSGRTWSYEQYF
TRBD1,-,TRBV5-1,TRBJ1-1,TGCGCCAGCAGCTTGCCCCGACAGGGAATGACTGAAGCTTTCTTT,CASSLPRQGMTEAFF
-,-,TRBV29-1,TRBJ1-1,TGCAGCGTTGTGGGACCTCTAGGGGGTAGCACTGAAGCTTTCTTT,CSVVGPLGGSTEAFF
TRBD1,once,TRBV29-1,TRBJ1-2,TGCAGCGTTGAAGAGGCGACAGGGATCTATGGCTACACCTTC,CSVEEATGIYGYTF
-,-,TRBV7-9,TRBJ2-5,TGTGCCAGCAGCCTTAGGTCGGGGTGGGAGACCCAGTACTTC,CASSLRSGWETQYF
TRBD2,-,TRBV15,TRBJ2-1,TGTGCCACCAGCAGGGTGGGCGGGAGGGTCGATGAGCAGTTCTTC,CATSRVGGRVDEQFF
-,-,TRBV5-4,TRBJ1-2,TGTGCCAGCAGCTTACGGGGAGACTATGGCTACACCTTC,CASSLRGDYGYTF
TRBD1,-,TRBV7-2,TRBJ2-7,TGTGCCAGCAGTTCTTTGGACAGGGGGGCCGAGCAGTACTTC,CASSSLDRGAEQYF
-,-,TRBV4-2,TRBJ2-7,TGTGCCAGCAGCCAAGATTGGGAGGCTGGCTACGAGCAGTACTTC,CASSQDWEAGYEQYF
TRBD1,-,TRBV14,TRBJ1-5,TGTGCCAGCAGCCAAAGTCAGGGGGAGCCCCAGCATTTT,CASSQSQGEPQHF
TRBD2,-,TRBV7-2,TRBJ2-3,TGTGCCAGCAGCCCCTGGACTAGCGGGTACACAGATACGCAGTATTTT,CASSPWTSGYTDTQYF
TRBD2,once,TRBV7-6,TRBJ2-1,TGTGCCAGCAGCTTATGGGGCCTGCGGGAGGGCCAAGGGAATGAGCAGTTCTTC,CASSLWGLREGQGNEQFF
-,-,TRBV6-5,TRBJ2-2,TGTGCCAGCTCCGGCGGGAACACCGGGGAGCTGTTTTTT,CASSGGNTGELFF
TRBD1,few,TRBV7-9,TRBJ2-2,TGTGCCAGCAGCCCCGGGACAGGGGACGGATTCGGGGAGCTGTTTTTT,CASSPGTGDGFGELFF